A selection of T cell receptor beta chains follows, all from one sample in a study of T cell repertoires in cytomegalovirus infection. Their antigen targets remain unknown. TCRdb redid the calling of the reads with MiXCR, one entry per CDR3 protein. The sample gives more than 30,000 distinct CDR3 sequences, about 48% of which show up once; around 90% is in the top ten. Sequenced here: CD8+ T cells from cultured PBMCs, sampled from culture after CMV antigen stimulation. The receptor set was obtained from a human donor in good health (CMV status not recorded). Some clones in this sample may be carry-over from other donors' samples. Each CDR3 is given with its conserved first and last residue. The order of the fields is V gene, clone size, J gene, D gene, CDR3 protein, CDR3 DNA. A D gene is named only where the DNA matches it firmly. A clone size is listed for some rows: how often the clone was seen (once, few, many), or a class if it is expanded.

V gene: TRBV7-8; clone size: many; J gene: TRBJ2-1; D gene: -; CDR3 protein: CASSSLPTSTEQFF; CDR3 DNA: TGTGCCAGCAGCTCCCTCCCCACTAGCACTGAGCAGTTCTTC
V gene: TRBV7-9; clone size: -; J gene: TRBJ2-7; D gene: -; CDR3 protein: CASSLVSTRDNSYEQYF; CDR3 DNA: TGTGCCAGCAGCTTAGTATCTACCAGGGATAATAGCTACGAGCAGTACTTC
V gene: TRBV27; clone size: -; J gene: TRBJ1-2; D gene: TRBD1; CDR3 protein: CASSLRTGAHGYTF; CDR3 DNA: TGTGCCAGCAGTTTACGGACAGGGGCTCATGGCTACACCTTC
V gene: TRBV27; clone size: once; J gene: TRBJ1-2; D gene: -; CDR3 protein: CASSLSASFNYGYTF; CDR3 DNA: TGTGCCAGCAGTTTATCAGCCAGCTTTAACTATGGCTACACCTTC
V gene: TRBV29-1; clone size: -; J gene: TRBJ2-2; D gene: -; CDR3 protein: CSAPLTGTGELFF; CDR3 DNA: TGCAGCGCGCCCCTCACTGGCACCGGGGAGCTGTTTTTT
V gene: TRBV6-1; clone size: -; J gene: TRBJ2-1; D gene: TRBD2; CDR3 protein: CASTRAGAGGYNEQFF; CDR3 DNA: TGTGCCAGCACCCGGGCGGGTGCGGGAGGGTACAATGAGCAGTTCTTC
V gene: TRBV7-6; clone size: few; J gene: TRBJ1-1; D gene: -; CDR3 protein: CASSRSGVGETEAFF; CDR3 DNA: TGTGCCAGCAGCCGAAGTGGGGTAGGGGAAACTGAAGCTTTCTTT
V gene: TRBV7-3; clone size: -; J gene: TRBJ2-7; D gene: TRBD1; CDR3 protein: CASSLGDRDSSYEQYF; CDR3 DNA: TGTGCCAGCAGCTTAGGGGACCGGGACAGCTCCTACGAGCAGTACTTC
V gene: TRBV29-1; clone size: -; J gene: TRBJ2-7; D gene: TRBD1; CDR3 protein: CSVRTGLSYEQYF; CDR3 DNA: TGCAGCGTTCGGACAGGCCTCTCCTACGAGCAGTACTTC
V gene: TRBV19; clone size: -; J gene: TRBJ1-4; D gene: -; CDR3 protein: CASSIPWDSPEKLFF; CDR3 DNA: TGTGCCAGTAGTATACCCTGGGACTCACCAGAAAAACTGTTTTTT
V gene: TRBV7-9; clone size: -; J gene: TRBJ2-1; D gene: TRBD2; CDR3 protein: CASSSGLAGPSSYNEQFF; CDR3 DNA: TGTGCCAGCAGCTCGGGACTAGCGGGGCCGAGCTCCTACAATGAGCAGTTCTTC
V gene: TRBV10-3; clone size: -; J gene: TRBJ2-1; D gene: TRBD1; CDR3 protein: CAINGQGDNEQFF; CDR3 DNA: TGTGCCATCAACGGACAGGGTGACAATGAGCAGTTCTTC
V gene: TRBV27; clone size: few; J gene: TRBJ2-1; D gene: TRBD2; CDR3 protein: CASSLYLAGGRVEQFF; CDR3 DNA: TGTGCCAGCAGTTTATATCTAGCGGGGGGCCGAGTGGAGCAGTTCTTC
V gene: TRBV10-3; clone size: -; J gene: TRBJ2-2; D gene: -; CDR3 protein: CAIREDSKNTGELFF; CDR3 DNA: TGTGCCATCCGGGAGGACAGTAAGAACACCGGGGAGCTGTTTTTT
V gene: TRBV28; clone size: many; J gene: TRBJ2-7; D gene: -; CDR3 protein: CASSQRFISLSYEQYF; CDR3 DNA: TGTGCCAGCAGTCAGAGATTCATATCCCTCTCCTACGAGCAGTACTTC
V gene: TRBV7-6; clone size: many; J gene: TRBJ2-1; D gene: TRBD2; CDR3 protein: CASIPSGGTEQFF; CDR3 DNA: TGTGCCAGCATACCCTCGGGGGGTACTGAGCAGTTCTTC
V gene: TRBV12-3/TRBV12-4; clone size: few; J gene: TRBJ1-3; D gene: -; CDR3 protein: CASSYPWGIGNTIYF; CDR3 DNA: TGTGCCAGCAGTTACCCCTGGGGAATCGGAAACACCATATATTTT
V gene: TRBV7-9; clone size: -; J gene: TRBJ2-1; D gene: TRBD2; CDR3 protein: CASSTTSGSYNEQFF; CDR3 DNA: TGTGCCAGCAGCACAACTAGCGGGAGCTACAATGAGCAGTTCTTC
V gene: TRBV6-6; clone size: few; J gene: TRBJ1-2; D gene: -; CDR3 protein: CASSYLSPTYEANYGYTF; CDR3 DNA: TGTGCCAGCAGTTACCTCTCTCCCACCTACGAGGCTAACTATGGCTACACCTTC
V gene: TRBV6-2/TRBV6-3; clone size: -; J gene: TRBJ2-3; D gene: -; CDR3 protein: CASSYSGAPTQYF; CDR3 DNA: TGTGCCAGCAGTTACTCCGGGGCCCCTACGCAGTATTTT
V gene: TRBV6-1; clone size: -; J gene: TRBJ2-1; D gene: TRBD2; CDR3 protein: CASSSLLRGLVFNEQFF; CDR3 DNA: TGTGCCAGCAGTTCACTCCTCAGGGGACTAGTGTTCAATGAGCAGTTCTTC
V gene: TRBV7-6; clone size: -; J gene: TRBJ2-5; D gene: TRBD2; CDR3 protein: CASSSPGGARETQYF; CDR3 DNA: TGTGCCAGCAGCTCCCCCGGGGGGGCTCGGGAGACCCAGTACTTC
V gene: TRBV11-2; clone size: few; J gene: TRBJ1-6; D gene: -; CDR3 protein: CASSFGHSSYNSPLHF; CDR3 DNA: TGTGCCAGCAGCTTTGGACACAGCTCCTATAATTCACCCCTCCACTTT
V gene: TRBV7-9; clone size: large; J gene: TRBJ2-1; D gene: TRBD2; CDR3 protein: CASSLIGAGGPDEQFF; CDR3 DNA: TGTGCCAGCAGCTTAATCGGAGCGGGAGGGCCTGATGAGCAGTTCTTC
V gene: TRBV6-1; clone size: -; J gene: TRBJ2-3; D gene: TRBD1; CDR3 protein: CASSEVIPGQGSTTDTQYF; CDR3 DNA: TGTGCCAGCAGTGAAGTGATCCCGGGACAGGGGTCTACCACAGATACGCAGTATTTT
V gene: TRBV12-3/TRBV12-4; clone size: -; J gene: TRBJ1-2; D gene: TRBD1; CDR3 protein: CASRPDRDHGYTF; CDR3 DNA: TGTGCCAGCAGACCCGACAGGGATCATGGCTACACCTTC
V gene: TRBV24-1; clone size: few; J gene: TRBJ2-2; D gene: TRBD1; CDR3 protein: CATSYHRGPGGTGELFF; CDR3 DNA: TGTGCCACCAGTTATCACAGGGGACCAGGTGGGACCGGGGAGCTGTTTTTT
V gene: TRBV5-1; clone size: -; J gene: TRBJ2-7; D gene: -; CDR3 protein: CASSFMRGISSYEQYF; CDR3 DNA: TGCGCCAGCAGCTTTATGCGGGGCATCAGCTCCTACGAGCAGTACTTC
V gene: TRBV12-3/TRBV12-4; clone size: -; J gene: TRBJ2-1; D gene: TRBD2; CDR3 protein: CASRTSGRGGAEQFF; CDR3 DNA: TGTGCCAGCAGGACTAGCGGGAGGGGAGGGGCTGAGCAGTTCTTC
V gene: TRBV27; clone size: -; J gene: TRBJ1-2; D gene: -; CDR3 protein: CASSFTGTNYGYTF; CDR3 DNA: TGTGCCAGCAGCTTCACAGGAACTAACTATGGCTACACCTTC
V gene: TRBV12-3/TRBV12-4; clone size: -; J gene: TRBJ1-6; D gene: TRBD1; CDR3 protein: CASSQDRGYYNSPLHF; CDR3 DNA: TGTGCCAGCAGCCAGGACAGGGGATACTATAATTCACCCCTCCACTTT
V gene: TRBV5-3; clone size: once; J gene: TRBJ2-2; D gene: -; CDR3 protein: CASSLTRRATGELFF; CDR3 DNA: TGTGCCAGCAGCTTGACCCGTCGGGCCACCGGGGAGCTGTTTTTT
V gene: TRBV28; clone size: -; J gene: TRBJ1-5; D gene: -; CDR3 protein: CASTPSSPAYSNQPQHF; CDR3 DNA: TGTGCCAGCACCCCGAGCAGCCCTGCTTATAGCAATCAGCCCCAGCATTTT
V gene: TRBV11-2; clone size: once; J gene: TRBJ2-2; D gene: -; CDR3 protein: CASSLWREDTGELFF; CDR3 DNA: TGTGCCAGCAGCTTGTGGAGGGAAGACACCGGGGAGCTGTTTTTT
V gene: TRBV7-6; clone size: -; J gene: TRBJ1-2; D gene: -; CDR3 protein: CASSLGAPPSGYTF; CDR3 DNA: TGTGCCAGCAGCTTAGGGGCTCCTCCGTCAGGCTACACCTTC
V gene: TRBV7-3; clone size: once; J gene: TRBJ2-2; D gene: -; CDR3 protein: CASSLTAGTGELFF; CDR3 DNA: TGTGCCAGCAGCTTAACGGCGGGTACGGGGGAGCTGTTTTTT
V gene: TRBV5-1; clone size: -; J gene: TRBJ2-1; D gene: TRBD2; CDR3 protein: CASSLGGGDSYNEQFF; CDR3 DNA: TGCGCCAGCAGCTTGGGGGGGGGGGATTCCTACAATGAGCAGTTCTTC
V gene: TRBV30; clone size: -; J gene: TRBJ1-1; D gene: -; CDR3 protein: CAWSVGQNTEAFF; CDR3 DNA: TGTGCCTGGAGTGTGGGCCAGAACACTGAAGCTTTCTTT
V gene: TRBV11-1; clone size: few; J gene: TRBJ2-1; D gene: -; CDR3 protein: CASSFDLLARNEQFF; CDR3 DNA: TGTGCCAGCAGCTTCGACCTACTAGCACGTAATGAGCAGTTCTTC
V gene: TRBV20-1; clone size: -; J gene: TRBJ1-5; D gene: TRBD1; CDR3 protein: CSARDRERDQPQHF; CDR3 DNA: TGCAGTGCGCGGGACAGGGAGAGGGATCAGCCCCAGCATTTT
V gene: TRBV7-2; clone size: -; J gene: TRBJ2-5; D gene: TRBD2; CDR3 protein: CASSSSGRRQETQYF; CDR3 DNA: TGTGCCAGCAGCTCTAGCGGGCGCCGCCAAGAGACCCAGTACTTC
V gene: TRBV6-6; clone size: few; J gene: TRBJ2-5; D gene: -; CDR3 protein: CASSYLHQETQYF; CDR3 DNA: TGTGCCAGCAGTTACCTCCACCAAGAGACCCAGTACTTC
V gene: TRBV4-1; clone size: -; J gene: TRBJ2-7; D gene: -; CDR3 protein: CASSEYWTGYEQYF; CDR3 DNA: TGCGCCAGCAGCGAATATTGGACCGGATACGAGCAGTACTTC
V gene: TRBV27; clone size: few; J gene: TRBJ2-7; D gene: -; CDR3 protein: CASSPTGTHPSEQYF; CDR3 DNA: TGTGCCAGCAGTCCTACCGGGACTCACCCCTCCGAGCAGTACTTC
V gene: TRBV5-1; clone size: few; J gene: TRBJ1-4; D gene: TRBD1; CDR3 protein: CASSFDRGREFEKLFF; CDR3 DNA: TGCGCCAGCAGCTTTGACAGGGGGCGCGAGTTTGAAAAACTGTTTTTT
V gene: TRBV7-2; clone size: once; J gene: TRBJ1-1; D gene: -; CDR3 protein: CASSPPAGLNTEAFF; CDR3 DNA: TGTGCCAGCAGCCCACCCGCTGGCCTAAACACTGAAGCTTTCTTT
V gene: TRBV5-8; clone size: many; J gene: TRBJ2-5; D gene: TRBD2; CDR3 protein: CASSWSSAGGETQYF; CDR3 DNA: TGTGCCAGCAGCTGGTCCTCGGCGGGAGGAGAGACCCAGTACTTC
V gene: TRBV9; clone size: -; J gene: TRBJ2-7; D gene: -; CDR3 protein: CASSPQLGYEQYF; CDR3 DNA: TGTGCCAGCAGCCCCCAGCTGGGTTACGAGCAGTACTTC
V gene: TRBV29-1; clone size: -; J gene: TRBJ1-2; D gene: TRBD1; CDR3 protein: CSVGRTGDSNYGYTF; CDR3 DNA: TGCAGCGTTGGTCGGACAGGGGATTCTAACTATGGCTACACCTTC
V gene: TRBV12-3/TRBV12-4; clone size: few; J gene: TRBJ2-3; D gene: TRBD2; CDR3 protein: CASSQTSGGTTDTQYF; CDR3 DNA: TGTGCCAGCAGTCAGACTAGCGGGGGCACCACAGATACGCAGTATTTT
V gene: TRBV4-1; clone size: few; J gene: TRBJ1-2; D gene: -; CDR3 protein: CASSQENAGRNGYTF; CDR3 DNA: TGCGCCAGCAGCCAAGAAAACGCCGGGAGGAATGGCTACACCTTC
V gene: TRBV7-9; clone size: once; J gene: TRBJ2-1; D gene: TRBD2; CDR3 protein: CASSSRLSGRTNEQFF; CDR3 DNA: TGTGCCAGCAGCTCCCGACTAAGCGGGAGAACGAATGAGCAGTTCTTC
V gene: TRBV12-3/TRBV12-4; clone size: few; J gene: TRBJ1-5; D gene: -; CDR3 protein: CASAPGRGEPSNQPQHF; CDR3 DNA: TGTGCCAGCGCCCCCGGGAGGGGTGAACCTAGCAATCAGCCCCAGCATTTT
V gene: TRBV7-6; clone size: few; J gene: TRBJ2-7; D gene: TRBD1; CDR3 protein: CASSSRGTSYEQYF; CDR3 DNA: TGTGCCAGCAGCTCCAGGGGGACCTCCTACGAGCAGTACTTC